Presented here are 25 T cell receptor beta chains from one specimen sequenced in a study of cytomegalovirus exposure and HLA in healthy donors (dated by TCRdb to between 2016 and 2019). Library method: the immunoSEQ multiplex PCR assay. For the multiplex PCR, a mixture combining 60 forward primers for TCR Vbeta segments and 13 reverse primers for TCR Jbeta segments was used. TCRdb limited this immuneACCESS table to in-frame rearrangements with V and J called. A share of clones is missing; checked studies link under half to unresolved V genes, and the rest is unexplained. This sample comprises 150,000 or so clones, roughly 66% of them detected only once. 1.5% to 2% of the sample rests with the top ten. Source material: PBMCs. All receptors derive from a woman under 30 in good health and CMV-seronegative.

The chain joins TRBV11-1 to TRBJ2-1; 10 nucleotides align to TRBD2. V gave up 5 bases and J gave up 7 bases; unmatched junction bases: 11. Looked up from germline, CDR1 is SGHAT and CDR2 is FQDESV (reference sequence). This CDR3 is built from 16 residues. The CDR3 reads CASSIVDSGGINEQFF. The DNA of the CDR3 is TGTGCCAGCAGCATCGTCGATAGCGGGGGGATAAATGAGCAGTTCTTC.

This clone was seen only a few times. This sample also contains other DNA sequences that code for the same CDR3. V usage is TRBV5-6 and J usage is TRBJ1-2; D possibly corresponds to TRBD1 (6 bases). V was cut by 3 bases and J by 3 bases, with 15 bases left in between. The CDR3 is made up of 15 amino acids. Germline CDR1 SGHDT, CDR2 YYEEEE. CDR3 nucleotide sequence: TGTGCCAGCAGCTCCGACAGGCGATATCACTATGGCTACACCTTC. As protein: CASSSDRRYHYGYTF.

This clone occurred once. The chain links TRBV6-1 to TRBJ2-7, with D possibly being TRBD2 (5 bases). Germline V gives CDR1 MNHNS, CDR2 SASEGT. This CDR3 contains 13 residues. V was trimmed by 4 bases and J by 1 base, leaving 8 bases between them. Written as DNA, the CDR3 is TGTGCCAGCAGTGCGGGAACTTCCTACGAGCAGTACTTC. Translation gives CASSAGTSYEQYF.

V gene TRBV6-5 combines with J gene TRBJ2-7; 9 bases fit TRBD2. Trimming took 2 bases from V and 3 from J; bases not matched to a gene: 8. The CDR3 has 16 amino acids. Germline CDR1 reads MNHEY; CDR2 reads SVGAGI. The CDR3 nucleotides read TGTGCCAGCAGTTACGGGGCTAGCGGGGCTCACTACGAGCAGTACTTC. As protein: CASSYGASGAHYEQYF.

CDR3 nucleotide sequence: TGTGCCAGCAGTACAGGGGGCCTCAATCAGCCCCAGCATTTT. Its translation: CASSTGGLNQPQHF. The rearrangement links TRBV11-1 to TRBJ1-5; 9 bases fit TRBD1. CDR3 length equals 14 residues. Per germline, CDR1 SGHAT and CDR2 FQDESV (reference sequence). The ends lost 6 bases at V and 3 bases at J; junction bases unmatched: 3.

The V gene is TRBV6-5, the J gene TRBJ1-6; D ambiguous. Trimming removed 0 bases at V and 14 bases at J, with 11 bases between. The CDR3 extends over 13 amino acids. The germline V gene encodes CDR1 MNHEY and CDR2 SVGAGI. The CDR3 DNA reads TGTGCCAGCAGTTACTCGGTTGGGAGCTCCCTCCACTTT. Amino acids: CASSYSVGSSLHF.

This clone was found a few times. For the CDR3, the DNA is TGTGCCAGCAGCCGGTACCAGGTATCCGGAAACACCATATATTTT. This gives the protein CASSRYQVSGNTIYF. J is TRBJ1-3 and V is TRBV2; D unclear. This CDR3 has 15 amino acids. The V and J ends lost 6 bases and 4 bases respectively, with 16 bases between them. From germline, CDR1 is SNHLY and CDR2 FYNNEI.

This clone was seen once. In nucleotides, the CDR3 is TGTGCCAGCAGCTTACTAGGGACCCAGTACTTC. The encoded protein is CASSLLGTQYF. V usage is TRBV7-3 and J usage is TRBJ2-5; D gene unclear. CDR3 size: 11 residues. The ends were cut back, 2 bases at V and 7 bases at J, with 5 bases in the middle. Germline assignment: CDR1 SGHTA and CDR2 FQGTGA.

The table lists this clone with a few counts. J is TRBJ1-2 and V is TRBV2; no definite D call. Per germline, CDR1 SNHLY and CDR2 FYNNEI. This CDR3 is 13 amino acids long. V was pared by 4 bases and J by 8 bases, with 14 bases between. CDR3 sequence (DNA): TGTGCCAGCAGTGTCGGACCGGAGGAGGGCTACACCTTC. This codes for CASSVGPEEGYTF.

The chain is built from TRBV10-3 and TRBJ1-6; 9 bases are a match to TRBD1. Germline values: CDR1 ENHRY, CDR2 SYGVKD. The trim removed 6 bases at V and 6 bases at J, leaving 12 bases unmatched. The length of the CDR3 is 17 residues. CDR3 protein: CAIRNRDRESPNSPLHF. For the CDR3, the DNA is TGTGCCATCAGGAACCGGGACAGGGAATCGCCTAATTCACCCCTCCACTTT.

This sequence joins TRBV21-1 and TRBJ2-7; the DNA was not used to check the table's D call, TRBD1. TRBV21-1 is given as a pseudogene. CDR3 length: 16 residues. The CDR3 protein is CASSKGGTGGVGEQYV. The CDR3 region has the DNA TGTGCCAGCAGCAAAGGCGGGACAGGGGGCGTCGGCGAGCAGTACGTC.

This clone was seen a handful of times. The chain couples TRBV30 to TRBJ1-5; a possible D gene is TRBD1 (5 bases). The CDR3 covers 13 residues. CDR1 is GTSNPN and CDR2 is SVGIG in the germline V gene (reference sequence). V lost 2 bases and J 6 bases, leaving 11 bases between the germline ends. In nucleotides, the CDR3 is TGTGCCTGGAGTAAGCAGGGAGGTCAGCCCCAGCATTTT. Translated: CAWSKQGGQPQHF.

This clone has a single count. V gene TRBV18 combines with J gene TRBJ2-5, with 10 bases fitting TRBD1. The germline gives CDR1 KGHSH, CDR2 LQKENI. The V gene end was trimmed by 8 bases and the J gene end by 4 bases; junction bases not matched to a gene: 10. The CDR3 loop spans 15 amino acids. The CDR3 DNA reads as TGTGCCAGCACCGCCGGGACAGGGGTAGGAGAGACCCAGTACTTC. Protein: CASTAGTGVGETQYF.

This chain links TRBV2 with TRBJ1-6, with TRBD1 as a possible D gene (5 bases). Germline lookup yields CDR1 SNHLY and CDR2 FYNNEI. This CDR3 spans 13 amino acids. The germline V and J ends were trimmed by 10 bases and 2 bases, with 9 bases remaining between them. CDR3 residues: CATGFAYNSPLHF. CDR3 bases: TGTGCCACAGGGTTTGCCTATAATTCACCCCTCCACTTT.

This chain joins TRBV2 and TRBJ2-2; D might be TRBD1 (6 bases). The germline V gene encodes CDR1 SNHLY and CDR2 FYNNEI. The V and J ends lost 6 bases and 7 bases respectively, with 9 bases between them. The CDR3 is made up of 12 amino acids. The CDR3 here is CASRNRVGELFF. As DNA, the CDR3 is TGTGCCAGCAGGAACAGGGTCGGGGAGCTGTTTTTT.

This sequence joins TRBV5-3 and TRBJ1-1; weak D call: TRBD1 (5 bases). TRBV5-3 is filed as an ORF, its function uncertain. The CDR3 spans 10 residues. V was trimmed by 3 bases and J by 11 bases, leaving 8 bases between them. The CDR3 nucleotides read TGTGCCAGAAGCTCCGGGGGGGCTTTCTTT. Amino acid sequence: CARSSGGAFF.

V and J are TRBV6-1 and TRBJ2-7; TRBD2 agrees at 11 bases. This CDR3 is 15 amino acids long. Germline CDR1 reads MNHNS; CDR2 reads SASEGT. The J segment lost 0 bases and the V segment lost 3 bases, leaving 1 base of the junction unmatched. The CDR3 nucleotides read TGTGCCAGCAGTGACGGGACTAGCGGCTCCTACGAGCAGTACGTC. It is translated as CASSDGTSGSYEQYV.

The chain carries TRBV9 and TRBJ2-2; perhaps TRBD2 as D (7 bases). Trimming stripped 4 bases from V and 2 bases from J, with 15 bases between. The CDR3 is 16 amino acids. Germline CDR1 is SGDLS and CDR2 is YYNGEE. CDR3 DNA: TGTGCCAGCAGCCCCCCGGGGGGCAAAAACACCGGGGAGCTGTTTTTT. It yields the protein CASSPPGGKNTGELFF.

The J gene is TRBJ1-5, the V gene TRBV19, with 10 bases identical to TRBD1. Trimming cost V 6 bases and J 7 bases; bases outside gene matches: 12. Germline values: CDR1 LNHDA, CDR2 SQIVND (reference sequence). The CDR3 is made up of 16 amino acids. The CDR3 is CASREPGQGWHQPQHF. Written as DNA, the CDR3 is TGTGCCAGTAGGGAACCGGGACAGGGGTGGCACCAGCCCCAGCATTTT.

This rearrangement joins TRBV6-1 to TRBJ2-1, with TRBD2 matching 7 bases. Germline assignment: CDR1 MNHNS and CDR2 SASEGT. This CDR3 is built from 13 residues. V was clipped by 7 bases and J by 6 bases; unmatched bases: 6. CDR3: CASMPAGANEQFF. CDR3 in DNA: TGTGCCAGCATGCCGGCGGGAGCCAATGAGCAGTTCTTC.

The chain couples TRBV27 to TRBJ1-1, with 9 bases fitting TRBD1. CDR3 size: 14 residues. Germline V gene lookup returns CDR1 MNHEY and CDR2 SMNVEV (reference sequence). J lost 1 base, V lost 5 bases, and 2 bases had no gene match. This CDR3 reads CASSPTGGNTEAFF. The CDR3 DNA follows: TGTGCCAGCAGTCCGACAGGGGGGAACACTGAAGCTTTCTTT.

This clone has a handful of counts. The V and J genes are TRBV5-1 and TRBJ2-7; 10 positions match TRBD1. CDR3 length: 15 amino acids. Per germline, CDR1 SGHRS and CDR2 YFSETQ. The junction had 7 bases not matched to a gene; V was cut back by 3 bases and J by 4 bases. The CDR3 region has the DNA TGCGCCAGCAGCTCCCAGACAGGGGGCGATTACGAGCAGTACTTC. Translating it yields CASSSQTGGDYEQYF.

The rearrangement joins TRBV28 to TRBJ2-5; no firm D call. This CDR3 is built from 14 residues. The ends were cut back, 6 bases at V and 0 bases at J, with 11 bases in the middle. Germline values: CDR1 MDHEN, CDR2 SYDVKM. CDR3 loop: CASSRGQYQETQYF. CDR3 nucleotides: TGTGCCAGCAGCAGAGGTCAGTACCAAGAGACCCAGTACTTC.

The chain combines TRBV5-3 with TRBJ1-2, with 7 bases aligning to TRBD1. Being an ORF, TRBV5-3 has a function that is uncertain. The CDR3 runs 17 residues. V shed 3 bases and J 4 bases; nucleotides not matched to a gene: 15. The CDR3 protein is CARSSTLIIRDSYGYTF. The CDR3 DNA reads as TGTGCCAGAAGCTCCACACTGATAATCCGGGACAGCTATGGCTACACCTTC.

The chain uses TRBV28 and TRBJ1-6; possibly TRBD1 for D (5 bases). Germline lookup yields CDR1 MDHEN and CDR2 SYDVKM. This CDR3 region has 16 residues. Between the trimmed V and J ends, which lost 3 bases and 6 bases, there was a span of 15 bases. DNA of the CDR3: TGTGCCAGCAGTTTGCCTTTGGGGCAGCGTAATTCACCCCTCCACTTT. As protein: CASSLPLGQRNSPLHF.